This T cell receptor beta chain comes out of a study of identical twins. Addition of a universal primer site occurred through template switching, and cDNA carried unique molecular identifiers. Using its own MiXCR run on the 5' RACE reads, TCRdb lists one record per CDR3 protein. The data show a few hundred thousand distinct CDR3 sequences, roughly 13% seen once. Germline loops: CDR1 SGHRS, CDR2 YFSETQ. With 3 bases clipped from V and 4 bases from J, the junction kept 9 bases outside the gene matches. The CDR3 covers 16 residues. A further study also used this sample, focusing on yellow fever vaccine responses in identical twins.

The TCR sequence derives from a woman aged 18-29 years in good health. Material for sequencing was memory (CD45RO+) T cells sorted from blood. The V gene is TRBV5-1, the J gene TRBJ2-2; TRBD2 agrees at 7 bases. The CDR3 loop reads CASSSPGTKTTGELFF. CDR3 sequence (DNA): TGCGCCAGCAGCTCACCCGGGACTAAAACCACCGGGGAGCTGTTTTTT. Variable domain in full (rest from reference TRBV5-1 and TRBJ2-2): KAGVTQTPRYLIKTRGQQVTLSCSPISGHRSVSWYQQTPGQGLQFLFEYFSETQRNKGNFPGRFSGRQFSNSRSEMNVSTLELGDSALYLCASSSPGTKTTGELFFGEGSRLTVL.